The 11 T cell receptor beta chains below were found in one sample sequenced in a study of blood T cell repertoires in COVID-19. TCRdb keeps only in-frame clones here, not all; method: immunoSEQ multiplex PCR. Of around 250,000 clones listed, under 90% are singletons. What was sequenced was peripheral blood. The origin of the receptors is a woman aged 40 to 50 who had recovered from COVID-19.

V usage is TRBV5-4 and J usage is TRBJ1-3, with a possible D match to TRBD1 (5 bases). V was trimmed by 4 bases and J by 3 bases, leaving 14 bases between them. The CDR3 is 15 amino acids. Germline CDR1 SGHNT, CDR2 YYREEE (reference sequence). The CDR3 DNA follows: TGTGCCAGCAGCCCTGACAGTAACTTTGGAAACACCATATATTTT. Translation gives CASSPDSNFGNTIYF.

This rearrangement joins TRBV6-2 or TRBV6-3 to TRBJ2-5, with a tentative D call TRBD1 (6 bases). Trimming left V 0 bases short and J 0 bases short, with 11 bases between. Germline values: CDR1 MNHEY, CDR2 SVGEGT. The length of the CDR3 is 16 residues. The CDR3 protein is CASSYSEQGYQETQYF. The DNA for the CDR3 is TGTGCCAGCAGTTACTCGGAGCAGGGGTACCAAGAGACCCAGTACTTC.

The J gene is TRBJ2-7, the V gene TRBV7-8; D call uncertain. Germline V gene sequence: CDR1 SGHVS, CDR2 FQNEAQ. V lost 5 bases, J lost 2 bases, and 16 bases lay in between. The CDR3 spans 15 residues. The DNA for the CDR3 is TGTGCCAGCAGCACCGAGGTGTCACCCACCTACGAGCAGTACTTC. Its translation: CASSTEVSPTYEQYF.

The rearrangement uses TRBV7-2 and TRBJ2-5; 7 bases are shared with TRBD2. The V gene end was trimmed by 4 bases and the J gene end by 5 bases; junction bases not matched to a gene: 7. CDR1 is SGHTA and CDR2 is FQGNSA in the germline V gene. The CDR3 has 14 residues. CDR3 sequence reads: CASSSGGGLETQYF. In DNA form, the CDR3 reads TGTGCCAGCAGCTCCGGGGGAGGGCTTGAGACCCAGTACTTC.

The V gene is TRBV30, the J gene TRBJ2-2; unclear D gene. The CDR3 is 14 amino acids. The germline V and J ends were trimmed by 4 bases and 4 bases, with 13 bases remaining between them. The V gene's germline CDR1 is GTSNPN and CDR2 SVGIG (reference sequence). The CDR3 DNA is TGTGCCTGGACCTCCGGCTCGGGCACCGGGGAGCTGTTTTTT. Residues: CAWTSGSGTGELFF.

CDR3 nucleotides: TGTGCCACCAGCAGGTCTGTGTCCGTGAACACCGGGGAGCTGTTTTTT. Translation gives CATSRSVSVNTGELFF. The rearrangement uses TRBV15 and TRBJ2-2, with D hard to call. Between the trimmed V and J ends, which lost 3 bases and 1 base, there was a span of 12 bases. Germline V gives CDR1 LNHNV, CDR2 YYDKDF (reference sequence). This CDR3 spans 16 amino acids.

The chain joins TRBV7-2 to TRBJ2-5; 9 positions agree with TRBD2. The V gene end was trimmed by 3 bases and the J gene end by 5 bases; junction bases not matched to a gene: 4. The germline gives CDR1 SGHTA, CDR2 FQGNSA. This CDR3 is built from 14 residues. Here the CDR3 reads CASSFNSGSETQYF. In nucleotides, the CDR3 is TGTGCCAGCAGCTTCAATAGCGGGAGTGAGACCCAGTACTTC. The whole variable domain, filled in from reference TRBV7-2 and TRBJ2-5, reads GAGVSQSPSNKVTEKGKDVELRCDPISGHTALYWYRQSLGQGLEFLIYFQGNSAPDKSGLPSDRFSAERTGGSVSTLTIQRTQQEDSAVYLCASSFNSGSETQYFGPGTRLLVL.

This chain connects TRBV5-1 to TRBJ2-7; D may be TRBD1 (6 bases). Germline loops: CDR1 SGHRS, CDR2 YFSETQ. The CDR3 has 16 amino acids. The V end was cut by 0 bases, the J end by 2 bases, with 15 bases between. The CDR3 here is CASSLVPTGMTYEQYF. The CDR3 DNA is TGCGCCAGCAGCTTGGTCCCGACAGGCATGACCTACGAGCAGTACTTC.

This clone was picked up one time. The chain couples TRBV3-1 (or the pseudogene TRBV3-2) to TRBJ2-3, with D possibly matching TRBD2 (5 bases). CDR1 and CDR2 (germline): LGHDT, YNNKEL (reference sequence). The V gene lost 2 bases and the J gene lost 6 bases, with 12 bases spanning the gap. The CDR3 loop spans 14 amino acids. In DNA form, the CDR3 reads TGTGCCAGCAGCCAAATTTCCCTAGCCGATACGCAGTATTTT. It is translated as CASSQISLADTQYF.

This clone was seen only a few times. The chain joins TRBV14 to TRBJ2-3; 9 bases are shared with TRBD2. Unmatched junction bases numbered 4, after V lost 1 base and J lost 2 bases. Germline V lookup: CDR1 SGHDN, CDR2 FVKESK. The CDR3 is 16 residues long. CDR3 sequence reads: CASSQGLAEDTDTQYF. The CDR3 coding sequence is TGTGCCAGCAGCCAAGGACTAGCGGAAGACACAGATACGCAGTATTTT.

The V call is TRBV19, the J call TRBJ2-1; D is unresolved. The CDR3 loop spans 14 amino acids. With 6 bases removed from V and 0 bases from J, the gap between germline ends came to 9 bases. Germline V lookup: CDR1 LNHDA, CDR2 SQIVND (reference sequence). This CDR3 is CASSSLTSYNEQFF. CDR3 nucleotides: TGTGCCAGTAGCTCACTAACCTCCTACAATGAGCAGTTCTTC.